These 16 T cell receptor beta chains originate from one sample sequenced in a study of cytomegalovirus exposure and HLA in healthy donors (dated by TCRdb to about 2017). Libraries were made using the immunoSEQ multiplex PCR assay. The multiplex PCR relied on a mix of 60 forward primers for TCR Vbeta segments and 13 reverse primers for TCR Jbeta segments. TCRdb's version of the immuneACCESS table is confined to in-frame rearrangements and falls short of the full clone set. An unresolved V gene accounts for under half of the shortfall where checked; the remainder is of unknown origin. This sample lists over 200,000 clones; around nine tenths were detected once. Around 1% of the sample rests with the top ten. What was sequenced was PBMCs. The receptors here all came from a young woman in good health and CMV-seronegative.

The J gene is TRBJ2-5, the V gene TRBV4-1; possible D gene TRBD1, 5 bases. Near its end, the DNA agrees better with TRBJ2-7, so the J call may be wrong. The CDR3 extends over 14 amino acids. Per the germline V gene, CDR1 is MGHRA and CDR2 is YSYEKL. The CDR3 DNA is TGCGCCAGCAGCCAAAGACAGAGAACCTACGAGCAGTACTTC. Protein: CASSQRQRTYEQYF.

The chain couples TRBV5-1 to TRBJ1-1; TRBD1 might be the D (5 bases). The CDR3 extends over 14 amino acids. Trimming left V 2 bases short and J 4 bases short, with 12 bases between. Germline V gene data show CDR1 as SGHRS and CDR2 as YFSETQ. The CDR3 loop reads CASSFSGIGTEAFF. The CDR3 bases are TGCGCCAGCAGCTTCTCAGGGATAGGCACTGAAGCTTTCTTT.

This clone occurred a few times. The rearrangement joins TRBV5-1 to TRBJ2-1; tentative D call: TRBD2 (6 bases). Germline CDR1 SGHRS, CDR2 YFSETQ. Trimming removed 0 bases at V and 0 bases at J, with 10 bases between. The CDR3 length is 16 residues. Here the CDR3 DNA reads TGCGCCAGCAGCTTGGTGGCGGGGAGCTCCTACAATGAGCAGTTCTTC. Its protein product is CASSLVAGSSYNEQFF.

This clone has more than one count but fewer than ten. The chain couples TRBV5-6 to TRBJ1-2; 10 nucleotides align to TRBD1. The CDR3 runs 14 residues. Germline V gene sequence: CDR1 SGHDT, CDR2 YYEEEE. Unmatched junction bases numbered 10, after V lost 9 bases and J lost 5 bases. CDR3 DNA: TGTGCCACCACCCGGGACAGGGGTCTGTATGGCTACACCTTC. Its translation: CATTRDRGLYGYTF. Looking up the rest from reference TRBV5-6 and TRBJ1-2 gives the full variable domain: DAGVTQSPTHLIKTRGQQVTLRCSPKSGHDTVSWYQQALGQGPQFIFQYYEEEERQRGNFPDRFSGHQFPNYSSELNVNALLLGDSALYLCATTRDRGLYGYTFGSGTRLTVV.

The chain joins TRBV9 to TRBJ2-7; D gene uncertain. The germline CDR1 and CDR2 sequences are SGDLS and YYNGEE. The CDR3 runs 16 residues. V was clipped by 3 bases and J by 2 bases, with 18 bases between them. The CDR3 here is CASSAGSPQATYEQYF. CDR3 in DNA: TGTGCCAGCAGCGCAGGATCGCCCCAGGCAACCTACGAGCAGTACTTC.

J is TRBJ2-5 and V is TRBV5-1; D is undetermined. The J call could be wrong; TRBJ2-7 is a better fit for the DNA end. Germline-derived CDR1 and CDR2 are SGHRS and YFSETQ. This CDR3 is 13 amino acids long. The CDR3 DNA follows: TGCGCCAGCAGCTTGGGGCCGGACTACGAGCAGTACTTC. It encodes CASSLGPDYEQYF.

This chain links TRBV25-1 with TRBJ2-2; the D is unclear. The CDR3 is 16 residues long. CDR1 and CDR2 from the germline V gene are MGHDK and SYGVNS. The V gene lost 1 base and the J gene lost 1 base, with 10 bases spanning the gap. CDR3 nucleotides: TGTGCCAGCAGTGAATCGCGCGGAAAGAACACCGGGGAGCTGTTTTTT. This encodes CASSESRGKNTGELFF. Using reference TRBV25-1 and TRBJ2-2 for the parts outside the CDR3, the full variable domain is EADIYQTPRYLVIGTGKKITLECSQTMGHDKMYWYQQDPGMELHLIHYSYGVNSTEKGDLSSESTVSRIRTEHFPLTLESARPSHTSQYLCASSESRGKNTGELFFGEGSRLTVL.

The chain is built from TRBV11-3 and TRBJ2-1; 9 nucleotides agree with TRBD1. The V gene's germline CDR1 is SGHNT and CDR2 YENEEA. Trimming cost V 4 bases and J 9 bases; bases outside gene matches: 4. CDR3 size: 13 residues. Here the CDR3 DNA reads TGTGCCAGCAGCTGGGGGACAGGGACTGAGCAGTTCTTC. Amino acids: CASSWGTGTEQFF.

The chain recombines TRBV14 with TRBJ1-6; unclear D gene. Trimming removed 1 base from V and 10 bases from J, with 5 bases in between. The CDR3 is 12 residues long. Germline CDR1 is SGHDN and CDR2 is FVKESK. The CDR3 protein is CASSQVLSPLHF. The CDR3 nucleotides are TGTGCCAGCAGCCAAGTTTTATCACCCCTCCACTTT.

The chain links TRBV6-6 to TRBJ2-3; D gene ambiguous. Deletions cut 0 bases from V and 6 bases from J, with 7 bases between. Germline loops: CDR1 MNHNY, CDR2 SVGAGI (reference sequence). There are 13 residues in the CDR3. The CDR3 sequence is CASSYSSRDTQYF. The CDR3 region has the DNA TGTGCCAGCAGTTACTCGTCGAGGGATACGCAGTATTTT.

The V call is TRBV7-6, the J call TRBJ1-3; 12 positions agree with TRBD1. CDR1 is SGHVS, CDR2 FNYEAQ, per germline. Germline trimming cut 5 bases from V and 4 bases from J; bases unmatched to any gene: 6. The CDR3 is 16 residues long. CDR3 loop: CASSLRDRGLGNTIYF. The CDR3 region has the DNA TGTGCCAGCAGCCTCCGGGACAGGGGGCTCGGAAACACCATATATTTT.

In DNA form, the CDR3 reads TGCGCCAGCAGCCAAGTCCCAGGGGGCCCCACCGGGGAGCTGTTTTTT. This codes for CASSQVPGGPTGELFF. The J gene is TRBJ2-2, the V gene TRBV4-1, with TRBD1 matching over 8 bases. V trimming: 1 base; J trimming: 4 bases; junction bases outside the gene matches: 5. The CDR3 contains 16 residues. Per the germline V gene, CDR1 is MGHRA and CDR2 is YSYEKL.

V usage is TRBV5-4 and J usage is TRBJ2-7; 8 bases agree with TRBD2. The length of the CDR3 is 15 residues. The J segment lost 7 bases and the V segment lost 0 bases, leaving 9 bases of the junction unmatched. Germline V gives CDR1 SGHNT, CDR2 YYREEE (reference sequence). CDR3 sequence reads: CASSLESGGGSEQYF. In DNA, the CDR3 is TGTGCCAGCAGCTTGGAATCGGGCGGGGGGTCAGAGCAGTACTTC. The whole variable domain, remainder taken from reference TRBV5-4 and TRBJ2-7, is ETGVTQSPTHLIKTRGQQVTLRCSSQSGHNTVSWYQQALGQGPQFIFQYYREEENGRGNFPPRFSGLQFPNYSSELNVNALELDDSALYLCASSLESGGGSEQYFGPGTRLTVT.

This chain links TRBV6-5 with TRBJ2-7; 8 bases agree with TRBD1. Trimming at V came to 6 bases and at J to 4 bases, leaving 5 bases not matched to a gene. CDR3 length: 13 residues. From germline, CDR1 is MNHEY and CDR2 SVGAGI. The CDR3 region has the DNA TGTGCCAGCAGGAAGGGACAGGCTTACGAGCAGTACTTC. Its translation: CASRKGQAYEQYF.

Written as DNA, the CDR3 is TGTGCCAGCTCACCCCGAGATGGTGGGGGCGGCTACACCTTC. Protein: CASSPRDGGGGYTF. This rearrangement joins TRBV18 to TRBJ1-2; tentatively, D is TRBD1 (6 bases). Trimming removed 3 bases at V and 8 bases at J, with 16 bases between. The CDR3 runs 14 residues. The germline V gene encodes CDR1 KGHSH and CDR2 LQKENI.

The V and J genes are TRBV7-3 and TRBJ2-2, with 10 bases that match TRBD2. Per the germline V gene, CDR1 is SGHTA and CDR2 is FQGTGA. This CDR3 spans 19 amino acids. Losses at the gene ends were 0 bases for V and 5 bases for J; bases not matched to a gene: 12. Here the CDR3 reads CASSLTQLAGVIYTGELFF. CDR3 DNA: TGTGCCAGCAGCTTAACTCAGCTAGCGGGAGTTATCTATACCGGGGAGCTGTTTTTT.